The entry below describes one T cell receptor beta chain. Antigen: not known. V was pared by 6 bases and J by 0 bases, with 11 bases between. The V gene's germline CDR1 is LNHDA and CDR2 SQIVND (reference sequence). The CDR3 extends over 14 amino acids. The libraries were made with immunoSEQ v3. Sequenced by immunoSEQ multiplex PCR; TCRdb stores in-frame clones only, minus some. The repertoire holds 50,000 to 60,000 clones, less than 75% seen once, with 5.6% in the top ten. This record belongs to a study of TIL therapy for anti-PD-1-resistant metastatic lung cancer. Study-level results: Many TIL product clones were absent from baseline tumor, suggesting clonal contraction.

The time point was: pre-treatment sample, taken before nivolumab and TIL therapy. Most excised metastases sampled were pleural nodules or supraclavicular lymph nodes. The sequence derives from a person aged 25 to 80 with non-small cell lung cancer. Here the sequenced sample was tumor tissue, taken at baseline. V is TRBV19 and J is TRBJ1-1; D perhaps matches TRBD1 (6 bases). The CDR3 DNA follows: TGTGCCAGTAGCATTGGACAGATGAACACTGAAGCTTTCTTT. This gives the protein CASSIGQMNTEAFF.